The 26 T cell receptor beta chains given below trace back to one sample, sequenced in a study of OX40 agonist ivuxolimab in advanced cancers. Generated by immunoSEQ multiplex PCR, the TCRdb table keeps only in-frame clones and is missing some. The sample includes 78,000 or so clones, around nine tenths seen only once; the top ten take approximately 0.7%. Sequenced material: CD4+ or CD8+ T cells sorted from blood, taken in a trial of the OX40 agonist ivuxolimab. These receptors were taken from an adult with an advanced solid tumor such as melanoma, head and neck, liver or kidney cancer.

The V and J genes are TRBV21-1 and TRBJ2-7; the D call in the table, TRBD2, was not verified against the DNA. TRBV21-1 is classified as a pseudogene. The CDR3 runs 15 residues. The CDR3 bases are TGTGCCAGCACCCCGGGAGGTCCACCGACCTACGAGCAGTACTTC. Translation gives CASTPGGPPTYEQYF.

The CDR3 bases are TGTGCCAGCAGCCGGAATTTCGGAGAGAACACCGGGGAGCTGTTTTTT. Its protein is CASSRNFGENTGELFF. The J gene is TRBJ2-2, the V gene TRBV4-2; D gene unclear. There are 16 residues in the CDR3. The germline V gene has CDR1 LGHNA and CDR2 YNFKEQ. V lost 4 bases, J lost 1 base, and 13 bases lay in between.

V is TRBV6-1 and J is TRBJ1-1; D possibly corresponds to TRBD1 (5 bases). The V end was cut by 3 bases, the J end by 12 bases, with 11 bases between. Germline V lookup: CDR1 MNHNS, CDR2 SASEGT. The CDR3 totals 11 residues. CDR3 coding DNA: TGTGCCAGCAGTGATTGGGGCAGACCTTTCTTT. It encodes CASSDWGRPFF.

The chain links TRBV5-8 to TRBJ1-2, with 8 bases aligning to TRBD1. Germline trimming cut 6 bases from V and 10 bases from J; bases unmatched to any gene: 11. Germline CDR1 and CDR2: SGHTS and YDEGEE. The CDR3 runs to 13 residues. The CDR3 bases are TGTGCCAGCAACAGACAGGGGAAGATCGACTACACCTTC. It specifies CASNRQGKIDYTF.

The genes are TRBV30 and TRBJ2-1; D is undetermined. V shed 5 bases and J shed 0 bases, with 26 bases lying between them. CDR1 GTSNPN and CDR2 SVGIG come from the germline V gene (reference sequence). This CDR3 has 19 amino acids. The CDR3 DNA reads TGTGCCTGGGGTCCTCCCGGAAAGGGAATGCCTAGCTCCTACAATGAGCAGTTCTTC. It codes for CAWGPPGKGMPSSYNEQFF.

This clone was picked up one time. The gene calls are TRBV28 and TRBJ2-7, with TRBD1 as a possible D gene (5 bases). The CDR3 has 13 amino acids. Germline V CDR1 and CDR2: MDHEN, SYDVKM. V was shortened by 6 bases and J by 1 base, with 10 bases between the two germline ends. The CDR3 sequence: CASSPTVSYEQYF. DNA for the CDR3: TGTGCCAGCAGCCCGACAGTATCCTACGAGCAGTACTTC. The whole variable domain, filled in from reference TRBV28 and TRBJ2-7, reads DVKVTQSSRYLVKRTGEKVFLECVQDMDHENMFWYRQDPGLGLRLIYFSYDVKMKEKGDIPEGYSVSREKKERFSLILESASTNQTSMYLCASSPTVSYEQYFGPGTRLTVT.

This clone was counted between two and nine times. The chain couples TRBV6-6 to TRBJ1-1; D gene uncertain. The CDR3 sequence is 15 residues long. CDR1 is MNHNY and CDR2 is SVGAGI in the germline V gene (reference sequence). Trimming cost V 7 bases and J 1 base, with 16 bases left between them. CDR3 amino acids: CASILYSAKNTEAFF. DNA of the CDR3: TGTGCCAGCATTCTTTACTCAGCGAAGAACACTGAAGCTTTCTTT.

The J gene is TRBJ2-7, the V gene TRBV2, with TRBD1 matching 9 bases. Germline CDR1 is SNHLY and CDR2 is FYNNEI. V was clipped by 5 bases and J by 3 bases; unmatched bases: 8. The length of the CDR3 is 15 residues. This chain's CDR3 is CASSIGQGYRYEQYF. The CDR3 region has the DNA TGTGCCAGCAGTATAGGACAGGGGTATCGCTACGAGCAGTACTTC. Using reference TRBV2 and TRBJ2-7 for the parts outside the CDR3, the full variable domain is EPEVTQTPSHQVTQMGQEVILRCVPISNHLYFYWYRQILGQKVEFLVSFYNNEISEKSEIFDDQFSVERPDGSNFTLKIRSTKLEDSAMYFCASSIGQGYRYEQYFGPGTRLTVT.

The J gene is TRBJ1-5, the V gene TRBV28; 8 nucleotides line up with TRBD1. The CDR3 is 14 residues long. Germline lookup yields CDR1 MDHEN and CDR2 SYDVKM. Losses at the gene ends were 4 bases for V and 5 bases for J; bases not matched to a gene: 4. The CDR3 DNA reads as TGTGCCAGCAGTTCGGGGACAGGTTATCAGCCCCAGCATTTT. Its translation: CASSSGTGYQPQHF.

The chain uses TRBV7-9 and TRBJ2-4; 8 positions match TRBD1. The V gene's germline CDR1 is SEHNR and CDR2 FQNEAQ (reference sequence). CDR3 length equals 14 residues. V trimming: 0 bases; J trimming: 8 bases; junction bases outside the gene matches: 3. The CDR3 coding sequence is TGTGCCAGCAGCTTAGCCAGGGGGCAGGACATTCAGTACTTC. Its protein product is CASSLARGQDIQYF.

The chain joins TRBV9 to TRBJ2-1, with D possibly being TRBD2 (5 bases). This CDR3 comprises 16 residues. Germline values: CDR1 SGDLS, CDR2 YYNGEE. V was trimmed by 0 bases and J by 5 bases, leaving 15 bases between them. For the CDR3, the DNA is TGTGCCAGCAGCGTAGCCGTAGCGAGGGCGGACAATGAGCAGTTCTTC. The encoded protein is CASSVAVARADNEQFF.

The chain combines TRBV5-4 with TRBJ2-3, with D uncertain. CDR1 is SGHNT and CDR2 is YYREEE in the germline V gene (reference sequence). V was pared by 0 bases and J by 0 bases, with 2 bases between. CDR3 length equals 13 residues. CDR3 region: CASSLASTDTQYF. The CDR3 region has the DNA TGTGCCAGCAGCTTGGCTAGCACAGATACGCAGTATTTT.

V is TRBV5-4 and J is TRBJ1-4; D gene unclear. Germline CDR1 is SGHNT and CDR2 is YYREEE (reference sequence). This CDR3 spans 14 amino acids. V was pared by 4 bases and J by 0 bases, with 7 bases between. CDR3 region: CASSTPATNEKLFF. Written as DNA, the CDR3 is TGTGCCAGCAGCACGCCCGCAACTAATGAAAAACTGTTTTTT. The whole variable domain, filled in from reference TRBV5-4 and TRBJ1-4, reads ETGVTQSPTHLIKTRGQQVTLRCSSQSGHNTVSWYQQALGQGPQFIFQYYREEENGRGNFPPRFSGLQFPNYSSELNVNALELDDSALYLCASSTPATNEKLFFGSGTQLSVL.

The chain recombines TRBV5-1 with TRBJ1-1, with a weak D call TRBD1 (5 bases). V was trimmed by 0 bases and J by 8 bases, leaving 17 bases between them. Germline V gene lookup returns CDR1 SGHRS and CDR2 YFSETQ. This CDR3 contains 15 residues. The CDR3 region has the DNA TGCGCCAGCAGCTTGGCCCAGTGGCAGGGAGGAGAAGCTTTCTTT. This gives the protein CASSLAQWQGGEAFF.

The chain links TRBV6-5 to TRBJ2-1; 7 positions agree with TRBD2. V shed 6 bases, J shed 9 bases, and the junction held 11 bases outside the gene matches. The CDR3 is 14 residues long. Germline values: CDR1 MNHEY, CDR2 SVGAGI. The CDR3 here is CASRTQTSFGEQFF. DNA of the CDR3: TGTGCCAGCAGGACACAGACTAGCTTTGGTGAGCAGTTCTTC.

The chain joins TRBV28 to TRBJ1-6; the D is unclear. Germline assignment: CDR1 MDHEN and CDR2 SYDVKM. V dropped 2 bases and J dropped 7 bases, with 9 bases sitting between them. The CDR3 contains 14 residues. For the CDR3, the DNA is TGTGCCAGCAGTTTAGCCTTTTCAAATTCACCCCTCCACTTT. It yields the protein CASSLAFSNSPLHF.

In this sample, this clone turned up a few times. The rearrangement joins TRBV28 to TRBJ1-1; D ambiguous. There are 13 residues in the CDR3. Deletions cut 2 bases from V and 1 base from J, with 5 bases between. CDR1 MDHEN and CDR2 SYDVKM come from the germline V gene. The CDR3: CASSLAGNTEAFF. The CDR3 region has the DNA TGTGCCAGCAGTTTAGCAGGGAACACTGAAGCTTTCTTT.

The rearrangement links TRBV15 to TRBJ1-4; tentatively, D is TRBD1 (6 bases). This CDR3 has 16 residues. Germline V gives CDR1 LNHNV, CDR2 YYDKDF (reference sequence). With 2 bases removed from V and 8 bases from J, the gap between germline ends came to 18 bases. CDR3 protein: CATSRFQGSWREKLFF. The DNA for the CDR3 is TGTGCCACCAGCAGATTTCAGGGGTCATGGCGGGAAAAACTGTTTTTT.

This clone was counted a single time. The gene calls are TRBV10-3 and TRBJ2-7, with a possible D match to TRBD2 (6 bases). V was clipped by 4 bases and J by 5 bases, with 18 bases between them. Germline values: CDR1 ENHRY, CDR2 SYGVKD. This CDR3 is 15 amino acids long. CDR3 sequence (DNA): TGTGCCATCAGTGTATTACACGGGACTCCCAACGAGCAGTACTTC. Translated, it gives CAISVLHGTPNEQYF.

The rearrangement joins TRBV5-5 to TRBJ1-5; 7 positions match TRBD1. Germline V gene lookup returns CDR1 SGHKS and CDR2 YYEKEE (reference sequence). The CDR3 covers 16 residues. J gave up 2 bases and V 4 bases, and 9 bases lay outside the gene matches. Written as DNA, the CDR3 is TGTGCCAGCAGCCTTACAGGGGACAGCCGCAATCAGCCCCAGCATTTT. Translated, it gives CASSLTGDSRNQPQHF.

V usage is TRBV6-6 and J usage is TRBJ1-2; D might be TRBD1 (6 bases). V was cut by 0 bases and J by 6 bases, with 11 bases left in between. Germline V CDR1 and CDR2: MNHNY, SVGAGI (reference sequence). The CDR3 runs 14 residues. This CDR3 is CASSYSSRGNGYTF. In DNA, the CDR3 is TGTGCCAGCAGTTACTCGAGCAGGGGTAATGGCTACACCTTC.

The V gene is TRBV9, the J gene TRBJ2-3; 10 bases are shared with TRBD2. The V gene's germline CDR1 is SGDLS and CDR2 YYNGEE. CDR3 length: 18 residues. The V gene end was trimmed by 3 bases and the J gene end by 2 bases; junction bases not matched to a gene: 12. The chain's CDR3 is CASSAFPQLAGNTDTQYF. CDR3 DNA: TGTGCCAGCAGCGCGTTTCCCCAACTAGCGGGGAACACAGATACGCAGTATTTT. The whole variable domain, remainder taken from reference TRBV9 and TRBJ2-3, is DSGVTQTPKHLITATGQRVTLRCSPRSGDLSVYWYQQSLDQGLQFLIQYYNGEERAKGNILERFSAQQFPDLHSELNLSSLELGDSALYFCASSAFPQLAGNTDTQYFGPGTRLTVL.

This sequence joins TRBV7-2 and TRBJ1-1; D gene ambiguous. The V and J ends lost 3 bases and 4 bases respectively, with 12 bases between them. Germline assignment: CDR1 SGHTA and CDR2 FQGNSA. This CDR3 has 14 amino acids. The CDR3 bases are TGTGCCAGCAGCTTTCCGGGTATGAGCACTGAAGCTTTCTTT. Translation gives CASSFPGMSTEAFF. Supplemented by reference TRBV7-2 and TRBJ1-1, the full variable domain reads GAGVSQSPSNKVTEKGKDVELRCDPISGHTALYWYRQSLGQGLEFLIYFQGNSAPDKSGLPSDRFSAERTGGSVSTLTIQRTQQEDSAVYLCASSFPGMSTEAFFGQGTRLTVV.

The V gene is TRBV5-6, the J gene TRBJ2-3, with 8 nucleotides matching TRBD1. Unmatched junction bases numbered 4, after V lost 0 bases and J lost 4 bases. Germline lookup yields CDR1 SGHDT and CDR2 YYEEEE. This CDR3 is built from 15 residues. The CDR3 here is CASSLGRGPSDTQYF. In DNA, the CDR3 is TGTGCCAGCAGCTTGGGCAGGGGGCCGTCAGATACGCAGTATTTT. The variable domain in full, with the rest retrieved from reference TRBV5-6 and TRBJ2-3, is DAGVTQSPTHLIKTRGQQVTLRCSPKSGHDTVSWYQQALGQGPQFIFQYYEEEERQRGNFPDRFSGHQFPNYSSELNVNALLLGDSALYLCASSLGRGPSDTQYFGPGTRLTVL.

The chain links TRBV29-1 to TRBJ1-4; no reliable D call. This CDR3 is built from 12 residues. From germline, CDR1 is SQVTM and CDR2 ANQGSEA. V dropped 5 bases and J dropped 7 bases, with 11 bases sitting between them. Here the CDR3 DNA reads TGCAGCGTTTTGAAGGAGGGTGAAAAACTGTTTTTT. Protein sequence: CSVLKEGEKLFF.

J is TRBJ1-6 and V is TRBV6-5; D might be TRBD1 (6 bases). This CDR3 is 15 amino acids long. V was pared by 4 bases and J by 8 bases, with 15 bases between. Germline values: CDR1 MNHEY, CDR2 SVGAGI. This CDR3 reads CASSSPTGQDSPLHF. CDR3 nucleotide sequence: TGTGCCAGCAGTTCCCCGACAGGACAAGATTCACCCCTCCACTTT.